This TCR beta chain was identified in a study of early T cells in non-severe SARS-CoV-2 infection. Study information: Sequenced bulk RNA came from whole blood that was unsorted, and chains were unpaired. Whole-study findings and limits: Sequences matched to VDJdb favored anti-spike CD8 responses, while private and CD4 specificities were missed.

Regarding this clonotype: What it binds is not known.

There are 13 residues in the CDR3. Germline assignment: CDR1 SGHAT and CDR2 FQDESV (reference sequence). The ends lost 1 base at V and 16 bases at J; junction bases unmatched: 7. Individual cDNA molecules were tagged with unique molecular identifiers. MiXCR, run by TCRdb on the 5' RACE reads, gives a single entry per CDR3 protein. The data show 55,000 or so distinct CDR3 sequences, with around 12% seen just once and 1.1% to 1.5% held by the top ten. This chain links TRBV11-1 with TRBJ2-1; 10 bases agree with TRBD2. This receptor was obtained from an adult who was a healthcare worker with PCR-confirmed SARS-CoV-2 infection or an uninfected control (not recorded which). The sequencing sample was made of whole blood. The CDR3 region is CASSLGSGGAIFF. Written as DNA, the CDR3 is TGTGCCAGCAGCTTAGGCAGCGGGGGGGCAATTTTCTTC.